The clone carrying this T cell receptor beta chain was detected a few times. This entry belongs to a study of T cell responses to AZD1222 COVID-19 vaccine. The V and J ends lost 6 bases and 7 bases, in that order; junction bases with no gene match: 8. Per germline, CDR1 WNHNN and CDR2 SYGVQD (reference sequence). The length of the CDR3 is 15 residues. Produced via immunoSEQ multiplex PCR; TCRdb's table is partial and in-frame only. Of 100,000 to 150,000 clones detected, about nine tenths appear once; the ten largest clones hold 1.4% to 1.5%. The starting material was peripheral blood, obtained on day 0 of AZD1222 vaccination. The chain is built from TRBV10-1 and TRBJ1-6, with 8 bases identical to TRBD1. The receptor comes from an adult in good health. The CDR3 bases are TGCGCCAGCAGCCCGACAGGGGTCGGAAATTCACCCCTCCACTTT. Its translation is CASSPTGVGNSPLHF.